The 25 T cell receptor beta chains below were found in one sample sequenced in a study of T cell responses to AZD1222 COVID-19 vaccine. Assay: immunoSEQ multiplex PCR; the TCRdb copy retains only in-frame clones and omits some. In the table there are about 110,000 clones, 88% of which are singletons. Sequencing was performed on peripheral blood, taken on day 0 of AZD1222 vaccination. The receptors originated from an adult in good health.

V gene TRBV9 combines with J gene TRBJ2-2, with D perhaps TRBD1 (6 bases). Germline CDR1 reads SGDLS; CDR2 reads YYNGEE. Trimming shortened V by 4 bases and J by 6 bases, and 10 bases separated the two germline ends. CDR3 length equals 13 residues. CDR3 DNA: TGTGCCAGCAGCATCAGGGGAGCCGGGGAGCTGTTTTTT. Residues: CASSIRGAGELFF.

The chain employs TRBV25-1 and TRBJ2-5; D may match TRBD1 or TRBD2 (6 bases each). Germline CDR1 reads MGHDK; CDR2 reads SYGVNS. With 5 bases removed from V and 5 bases from J, the gap between germline ends came to 12 bases. This CDR3 is built from 13 residues. Here the CDR3 reads CASSWGAEETQYF. The CDR3 region has the DNA TGTGCCAGCAGTTGGGGGGCGGAGGAGACCCAGTACTTC. Together with reference TRBV25-1 and TRBJ2-5, the CDR3 gives the full variable domain: EADIYQTPRYLVIGTGKKITLECSQTMGHDKMYWYQQDPGMELHLIHYSYGVNSTEKGDLSSESTVSRIRTEHFPLTLESARPSHTSQYLCASSWGAEETQYFGPGTRLLVL.

The rearrangement uses TRBV29-1 and TRBJ1-4; D gene unclear. Germline assignment: CDR1 SQVTM and CDR2 ANQGSEA. The CDR3 covers 13 residues. V lost 7 bases and J 0 bases, leaving 9 bases between the germline ends. The DNA of the CDR3 is TGCAGCGCGGAGGGATCAACTAATGAAAAACTGTTTTTT. Amino acid sequence: CSAEGSTNEKLFF.

The chain couples TRBV12-3 or TRBV12-4 to TRBJ2-7; D is uncertain. V was trimmed by 0 bases and J by 3 bases, leaving 6 bases between them. The CDR3 loop spans 13 amino acids. CDR3 nucleotides: TGTGCCAGCAGTTTAGCGAACGGCTACGAGCAGTACTTC. This gives the protein CASSLANGYEQYF.

The chain links TRBV19 to TRBJ2-3; D perhaps matches TRBD2 (5 bases). Germline V lookup: CDR1 LNHDA, CDR2 SQIVND (reference sequence). The V end was cut by 4 bases, the J end by 2 bases, with 16 bases between. This CDR3 has 16 residues. CDR3 region: CASSRGPTPFTDTQYF. DNA of the CDR3: TGTGCCAGTAGTAGAGGGCCCACCCCGTTCACAGATACGCAGTATTTT. Variable domain in full (rest from reference TRBV19 and TRBJ2-3): DGGITQSPKYLFRKEGQNVTLSCEQNLNHDAMYWYRQDPGQGLRLIYYSQIVNDFQKGDIAEGYSVSREKKESFPLTVTSAQKNPTAFYLCASSRGPTPFTDTQYFGPGTRLTVL.

The chain combines TRBV4-1 with TRBJ2-2, with D perhaps given as TRBD1 or TRBD2 (7 bases each). Trimming pared 0 bases from V and 7 bases from J, leaving 15 bases between. Germline CDR1 reads MGHRA; CDR2 reads YSYEKL. The CDR3 extends over 16 amino acids. The CDR3 region has the DNA TGCGCCAGCAGCCAAGAGGGAGGGGGCGTCTTCGGGGAGCTGTTTTTT. Amino acid sequence: CASSQEGGGVFGELFF.

There are a few counts of this clone. CDR3 bases: TGCGCCAGCAGCTTGTTTGAAGGTTTTTCTAACACTGAAGCTTTCTTT. Translation gives CASSLFEGFSNTEAFF. V and J are TRBV5-1 and TRBJ1-1; D uncertain. The CDR3 is made up of 16 amino acids. Germline values: CDR1 SGHRS, CDR2 YFSETQ. V gave up 1 base and J gave up 2 bases, with 15 bases separating them.

This clone occurred a few times. This rearrangement joins TRBV5-1 to TRBJ1-5, with D unclear. This CDR3 comprises 14 residues. Germline V gene data show CDR1 as SGHRS and CDR2 as YFSETQ. Trimming removed 1 base from V and 5 bases from J, with 10 bases in between. Here the CDR3 reads CASSLLAGDQPQHF. For the CDR3, the DNA is TGCGCCAGCAGCTTGTTAGCAGGCGATCAGCCCCAGCATTTT.

The chain joins TRBV20-1 to TRBJ2-5; 13 bases are shared with TRBD2. The V gene's germline CDR1 is DFQATT and CDR2 SNEGSKA (reference sequence). The CDR3 has 16 amino acids. With V trimmed by 3 bases and J by 5 bases, 9 bases remained unmatched. The CDR3 sequence is CSASLPLAGGQETQYF. The CDR3 DNA follows: TGCAGTGCTAGTCTCCCACTAGCGGGGGGGCAGGAGACCCAGTACTTC.

The rearrangement joins TRBV7-3 to TRBJ1-2; the D is unclear. Between the trimmed V and J ends, which lost 0 bases and 8 bases, there was a span of 10 bases. This CDR3 is built from 13 residues. The germline CDR1 and CDR2 sequences are SGHTA and FQGTGA. CDR3 nucleotides: TGTGCCAGCAGCTTAACTGGAGGGTTAGGCTACACCTTC. It encodes CASSLTGGLGYTF.

This chain uses TRBV11-2 with TRBJ1-2; TRBD1 is a possible D gene (5 bases). Germline V lookup: CDR1 SGHAT, CDR2 FQNNGV. The CDR3 extends over 14 amino acids. V lost 5 bases to trimming and J lost 4 bases, with 14 bases between them. CDR3 sequence: CASSPTGTPYGYTF. The CDR3 DNA reads TGTGCCAGCAGCCCGACCGGGACGCCCTATGGCTACACCTTC.

The chain links TRBV6-2 or TRBV6-3 to TRBJ2-2; D is perhaps TRBD2 (5 bases). CDR3 length: 13 amino acids. CDR1 is MNHEY and CDR2 is SVGEGT in the germline V gene. V was shortened by 5 bases and J by 6 bases, with 10 bases between the two germline ends. The chain's CDR3 is CASSHLGAGELFF. For the CDR3, the DNA is TGTGCCAGCAGTCACCTCGGGGCCGGGGAGCTGTTTTTT.

The rearrangement links TRBV7-2 to TRBJ2-7; 9 nucleotides align to TRBD2. CDR1 is SGHTA, CDR2 FQGNSA, per germline. The length of the CDR3 is 17 residues. V gave up 3 bases and J gave up 5 bases; unmatched junction bases: 14. The CDR3, as DNA: TGTGCCAGCAGCTTCCGCATGCCGGGACTAGCTGACCACGAGCAGTACTTC. This gives the protein CASSFRMPGLADHEQYF.

The chain uses TRBV19 and TRBJ1-2, with D unresolved. Trimming took off 11 bases at V and 5 bases at J, with 15 bases between the two ends. Germline V gene data show CDR1 as LNHDA and CDR2 as SQIVND (reference sequence). The CDR3 consists of 12 residues. DNA for the CDR3: TGTGCCTCTTTCGGGCAGTTATATGGCTACACCTTC. This encodes CASFGQLYGYTF.

The chain has TRBV6-5 and TRBJ1-1; TRBD1 matches at 7 bases. V was pared by 6 bases and J by 4 bases, with 8 bases of the junction left unmatched. Germline CDR1 is MNHEY and CDR2 is SVGAGI. The CDR3 runs to 14 residues. The CDR3 region is CASSLDRVVTEAFF. The CDR3 DNA reads TGTGCCAGCAGCCTCGACAGGGTGGTCACTGAAGCTTTCTTT.

V is TRBV19 and J is TRBJ2-1; D may be TRBD1 or TRBD2 (5 bases each). The V gene's germline CDR1 is LNHDA and CDR2 SQIVND (reference sequence). This CDR3 contains 12 residues. Deletions cut 3 bases from V and 10 bases from J, with 10 bases between. The CDR3: CASSMRDLEQFF. The CDR3 DNA reads TGTGCCAGTAGTATGAGGGACCTGGAGCAGTTCTTC.

The chain links TRBV30 to TRBJ1-1; TRBD1 might be the D (5 bases). The CDR3 runs 13 residues. Germline loops: CDR1 GTSNPN, CDR2 SVGIG (reference sequence). The CDR3 reads CAARGFMNTEAFF. The CDR3 bases are TGTGCTGCGCGGGGCTTCATGAACACTGAAGCTTTCTTT.

This chain joins TRBV7-2 and TRBJ1-1; tentatively, D is TRBD1 (6 bases). Trimming cost V 1 base and J 7 bases, with 13 bases left between them. Germline values: CDR1 SGHTA, CDR2 FQGNSA. There are 14 residues in the CDR3. The CDR3: CASSLGGTTLEAFF. As DNA, the CDR3 is TGTGCCAGCAGCTTAGGGGGGACAACCCTTGAAGCTTTCTTT.

This chain joins TRBV7-9 and TRBJ2-3; 8 bases match TRBD2. Losses at the gene ends were 5 bases for V and 0 bases for J; bases not matched to a gene: 4. CDR1 and CDR2 (germline): SEHNR, FQNEAQ (reference sequence). This CDR3 has 15 amino acids. This CDR3 is CASSVSGKSTDTQYF. CDR3 nucleotides: TGTGCCAGCAGCGTTAGCGGGAAGAGCACAGATACGCAGTATTTT.

The chain links TRBV2 to TRBJ2-7, with D possibly matching TRBD1 (6 bases). V lost 7 bases to trimming and J lost 5 bases, with 18 bases between them. The germline CDR1 and CDR2 sequences are SNHLY and FYNNEI. CDR3 length: 14 amino acids. The CDR3 DNA is TGTGCCAGCACTTATTTTAGGGGGACGCACGAGCAGTACGTC. It codes for CASTYFRGTHEQYV.

The chain has TRBV2 and TRBJ2-7; D might be TRBD2 (5 bases). This CDR3 comprises 10 residues. Germline CDR1 is SNHLY and CDR2 is FYNNEI. The germline V and J ends were trimmed by 7 bases and 6 bases, with 7 bases remaining between them. The CDR3 loop reads CASNGVEQYF. The CDR3 DNA is TGTGCCAGCAACGGGGTCGAGCAGTACTTC. Using reference TRBV2 and TRBJ2-7 for the parts outside the CDR3, the full variable domain is EPEVTQTPSHQVTQMGQEVILRCVPISNHLYFYWYRQILGQKVEFLVSFYNNEISEKSEIFDDQFSVERPDGSNFTLKIRSTKLEDSAMYFCASNGVEQYFGPGTRLTVT.

The chain's CDR3 is CASSVEGYTEAFF. The CDR3 DNA reads TGTGCCAGCAGCGTGGAGGGGTACACTGAAGCTTTCTTT. The chain combines TRBV9 with TRBJ1-1; TRBD1 might be the D (5 bases). V lost 2 bases, J lost 3 bases, and 8 bases lay in between. Per germline, CDR1 SGDLS and CDR2 YYNGEE. The CDR3 is 13 residues long.

The rearrangement uses TRBV4-2 and TRBJ1-2; a possible D gene is TRBD1 (5 bases). Germline loops: CDR1 LGHNA, CDR2 YNFKEQ. CDR3 length: 17 residues. V lost 1 base, J lost 6 bases, and 21 bases lay in between. CDR3 region: CASSQAPGQGGRNGYTF. The CDR3 DNA reads as TGTGCCAGCAGCCAAGCTCCGGGCCAGGGAGGTCGGAATGGCTACACCTTC.

The genes are TRBV27 and TRBJ1-2, with TRBD1 matching over 9 bases. The CDR3 has 14 amino acids. Per germline, CDR1 MNHEY and CDR2 SMNVEV (reference sequence). Trimming took 5 bases from V and 3 from J; bases not matched to a gene: 4. CDR3 DNA sequence: TGTGCCAGCAGTATCGGGACAGGGCACTATGGCTACACCTTC. As protein: CASSIGTGHYGYTF.

The J gene is TRBJ2-3, the V gene TRBV7-2; no firm D call. The CDR3 has 15 amino acids. Germline CDR1 and CDR2: SGHTA and FQGNSA. Trimming shortened V by 2 bases and J by 1 base, and 10 bases separated the two germline ends. The CDR3 here is CASSLTGWGTDTQYF. CDR3 nucleotide sequence: TGTGCCAGCAGCTTAACGGGCTGGGGCACAGATACGCAGTATTTT.